This T cell receptor beta chain derives from a study of radiotherapy plus CTLA-4 blockade in lung cancer. Receiving focal radiation plus CTLA-4 blockade with ipilimumab were patients who had chemo-refractory metastatic non-small-cell lung cancer. Some clones are missing from TCRdb's copy, which holds only in-frame ones; the method was immunoSEQ multiplex PCR. The sample consists of around 99,000 clones, roughly 88% of them appearing once. The CDR3 totals 17 residues. This chain joins TRBV1 and TRBJ2-5; the table's D call, TRBD1, was not checked against the DNA. TRBV1 corresponds to a pseudogene. The receptor comes from a human donor with non-small cell lung cancer that progressed on radiotherapy plus ipilimumab. Here the sequenced sample was peripheral blood, taken from a patient treated with radiotherapy plus ipilimumab. The CDR3 here is CTSSQDLDRANQETQYF. CDR3 DNA sequence: TGCACCAGCAGCCAGGACCTGGACAGGGCGAACCAAGAGACCCAGTACTTC.